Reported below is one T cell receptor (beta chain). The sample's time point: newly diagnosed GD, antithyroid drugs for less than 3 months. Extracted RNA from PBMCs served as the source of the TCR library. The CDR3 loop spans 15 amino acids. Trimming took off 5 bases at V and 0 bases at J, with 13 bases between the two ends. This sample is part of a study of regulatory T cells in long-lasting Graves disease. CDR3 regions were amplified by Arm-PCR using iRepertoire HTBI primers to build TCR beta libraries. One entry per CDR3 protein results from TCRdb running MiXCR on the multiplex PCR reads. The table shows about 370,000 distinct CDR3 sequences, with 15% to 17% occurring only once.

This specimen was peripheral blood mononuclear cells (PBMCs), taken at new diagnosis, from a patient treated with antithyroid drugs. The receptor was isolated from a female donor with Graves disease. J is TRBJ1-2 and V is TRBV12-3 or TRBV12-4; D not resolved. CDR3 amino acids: CASSPWAGSNYGYTF. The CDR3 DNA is TGTGCCAGCAGTCCCTGGGCAGGATCTAACTATGGCTACACCTTC.